The 30 T cell receptor beta chains below all came from one sample that was sequenced in a study of CD4 T cells in relation to SARS-CoV-2 and coronaviruses. No antigen is known for these receptors. Profiling relied on immunoSEQ multiplex PCR, and the TCRdb table lists in-frame clones only, not all of them. The sample lists 30,000 to 45,000 clones; 77% were seen once. The source material was memory CD4+ T cells from PBMCs, cultured in vitro. The receptors shown here come from an adult with COVID-19.

The chain is built from TRBV18 and TRBJ1-1, with D uncertain. CDR3 length: 13 residues. The germline gives CDR1 KGHSH, CDR2 LQKENI. Trimming took off 3 bases at V and 1 base at J, with 6 bases between the two ends. The CDR3 nucleotides are TGTGCCAGCTCACCTTATGAGAACACTGAAGCTTTCTTT. This encodes CASSPYENTEAFF.

The chain employs TRBV27 and TRBJ1-6; D is unclear. The CDR3 runs 15 residues. Trimming pared 2 bases from V and 0 bases from J, leaving 5 bases between. In germline, CDR1 is MNHEY, CDR2 SMNVEV (reference sequence). CDR3 DNA sequence: TGTGCCAGCAGTTTAGAGAGCTCCTATAATTCACCCCTCCACTTT. Protein: CASSLESSYNSPLHF.

This chain joins TRBV11-2 and TRBJ2-7; no clear D gene. In germline, CDR1 is SGHAT, CDR2 FQNNGV. There are 14 residues in the CDR3. Trimming took 5 bases from V and 4 from J, leaving 15 bases between them. CDR3: CASSPRMSAYEQYF. In nucleotides, the CDR3 is TGTGCCAGCAGCCCCCGGATGTCAGCATACGAGCAGTACTTC.

The rearrangement joins TRBV6-6 to TRBJ2-7, with D possibly matching TRBD1 (5 bases). Per germline, CDR1 MNHNY and CDR2 SVGAGI (reference sequence). The V end was cut by 2 bases, the J end by 3 bases, with 8 bases between. The CDR3 runs to 13 residues. CDR3: CASSYRGGYEQYF. The DNA of the CDR3 is TGTGCCAGCAGTTACAGGGGCGGCTACGAGCAGTACTTC.

The chain is built from TRBV11-1 and TRBJ1-2; no reliable D call. CDR1 is SGHAT and CDR2 is FQDESV in the germline V gene (reference sequence). There are 11 residues in the CDR3. V shed 5 bases and J shed 4 bases, with 5 bases lying between them. CDR3 DNA sequence: TGTGCCAGCAGCCGGGGCTATGGCTACACCTTC. Its translation is CASSRGYGYTF.

V is TRBV27 and J is TRBJ1-1, with unresolved D. CDR1 is MNHEY, CDR2 SMNVEV, per germline (reference sequence). Trimming shortened V by 5 bases and J by 0 bases, and 7 bases separated the two germline ends. This CDR3 region has 13 residues. The CDR3 nucleotides are TGTGCCAGCAGTGACCTACTGAACACTGAAGCTTTCTTT. Amino acid sequence: CASSDLLNTEAFF.

The V gene is TRBV2, the J gene TRBJ1-5; perhaps TRBD1 as D (5 bases). Trimming took off 7 bases at V and 4 bases at J, with 11 bases between the two ends. This CDR3 comprises 13 residues. Germline V gene lookup returns CDR1 SNHLY and CDR2 FYNNEI. The CDR3 DNA reads TGTGCCAGCAAACAGGTGGAAAATCAGCCCCAGCATTTT. It encodes CASKQVENQPQHF.

The CDR3 DNA reads as TGTGCCAGTAGGCCCTCAACAGGCTCCTACGAGCAGTACTTC. This encodes CASRPSTGSYEQYF. V is TRBV19 and J is TRBJ2-7; D is perhaps TRBD1 (5 bases). The CDR3 spans 14 residues. The V end was cut by 6 bases, the J end by 0 bases, with 12 bases between. Per the germline V gene, CDR1 is LNHDA and CDR2 is SQIVND (reference sequence).

The CDR3 DNA is TGTGCCAGCAGTTCCCGAGGTCGTCGGGGAGGCACTGAAGCTTTCTTT. Translated: CASSSRGRRGGTEAFF. The rearrangement joins TRBV28 to TRBJ1-1; D is unresolved. This CDR3 has 16 residues. CDR1 is MDHEN and CDR2 is SYDVKM in the germline V gene. V lost 4 bases and J lost 4, with 19 bases in between.

The CDR3 DNA follows: TGCAGTGCTAGTGGCCGGTTAGGAATTAGTCGAACAGATACGCAGTATTTT. This gives the protein CSASGRLGISRTDTQYF. This chain connects TRBV20-1 to TRBJ2-3; D is ambiguous. V lost 3 bases and J lost 3, with 22 bases in between. Germline CDR1 DFQATT, CDR2 SNEGSKA (reference sequence). The CDR3 consists of 17 residues.

The chain uses TRBV7-3 and TRBJ2-7; TRBD2 might be the D (5 bases). The CDR3 has 13 residues. The germline CDR1 and CDR2 sequences are SGHTA and FQGTGA. With 2 bases removed from V and 6 bases from J, the gap between germline ends came to 11 bases. CDR3 nucleotides: TGTGCCAGCAGCTTAGATATCCGGGGCGAGCAGTACTTC. This codes for CASSLDIRGEQYF.

This clone was counted once. The rearrangement links TRBV14 to TRBJ2-1; tentatively, D is TRBD2 (6 bases). Germline CDR1 and CDR2: SGHDN and FVKESK. The CDR3 is 17 amino acids. The V and J ends lost 3 bases and 7 bases respectively, with 22 bases between them. CDR3 DNA sequence: TGTGCCAGCAGCCACCTTATGGGGGGAGAGGGCCGGAATGAGCAGTTCTTC. Residues: CASSHLMGGEGRNEQFF.

The J gene is TRBJ1-2, the V gene TRBV29-1; a possible D gene is TRBD1 (5 bases). This CDR3 has 13 residues. CDR1 is SQVTM, CDR2 ANQGSEA, per germline. V was trimmed by 2 bases and J by 7 bases, leaving 14 bases between them. The CDR3 nucleotides are TGCAGCGTTGAAACACAGGAGCAGCTTGGCTACACCTTC. Residues: CSVETQEQLGYTF.

This chain joins TRBV19 and TRBJ1-2, with no clear D. CDR1 is LNHDA, CDR2 SQIVND, per germline (reference sequence). The length of the CDR3 is 12 residues. V lost 9 bases and J lost 2, with 10 bases in between. CDR3 DNA: TGTGCCAGCGGGCAAGGGAACTATGGCTACACCTTC. Its translation is CASGQGNYGYTF.

The genes are TRBV6-5 and TRBJ2-7, with TRBD1 as a possible D gene (6 bases). The CDR3 has 13 amino acids. Germline V gene lookup returns CDR1 MNHEY and CDR2 SVGAGI. Trimming pared 3 bases from V and 3 bases from J, leaving 9 bases between. As DNA, the CDR3 is TGTGCCAGCAGTTATTCGGACAGCTACGAGCAGTACTTC. Translation gives CASSYSDSYEQYF.

The chain recombines TRBV7-2 with TRBJ2-5, with a weak D call TRBD2 (5 bases). The CDR3 has 14 residues. Germline assignment: CDR1 SGHTA and CDR2 FQGNSA. V was pared by 3 bases and J by 5 bases, with 13 bases between. The CDR3 region has the DNA TGTGCCAGCAGCTTTAACGGGGTAGGGGAGACCCAGTACTTC. This translates into CASSFNGVGETQYF.

The chain has TRBV11-3 and TRBJ2-5; 7 positions match TRBD2. Per germline, CDR1 SGHNT and CDR2 YENEEA. The CDR3 loop spans 14 amino acids. V lost 1 base, J lost 2 bases, and 1 base stayed unmatched. CDR3 sequence reads: CASSLGRGQETQYF. The CDR3 coding sequence is TGTGCCAGCAGCTTAGGGCGGGGGCAAGAGACCCAGTACTTC.

V and J are TRBV2 and TRBJ1-5; possible D gene TRBD1, 5 bases. There are 15 residues in the CDR3. V was shortened by 4 bases and J by 3 bases, with 13 bases between the two germline ends. The germline gives CDR1 SNHLY, CDR2 FYNNEI. CDR3 coding DNA: TGTGCCAGCAGTGCAGACAGTGCTTTCAATCAGCCCCAGCATTTT. It specifies CASSADSAFNQPQHF.

This chain joins TRBV7-9 and TRBJ2-3; D uncertain. V was clipped by 1 base and J by 4 bases, with 6 bases between them. The CDR3 sequence is 13 residues long. Germline V lookup: CDR1 SEHNR, CDR2 FQNEAQ (reference sequence). The CDR3 DNA follows: TGTGCCAGCAGCTTAGATGGACCAGATACGCAGTATTTT. Its protein product is CASSLDGPDTQYF.

This rearrangement joins TRBV29-1 to TRBJ2-3; perhaps TRBD2 as D (5 bases). The V end was cut by 4 bases, the J end by 3 bases, with 11 bases between. Germline CDR1 and CDR2: SQVTM and ANQGSEA. CDR3 length: 13 residues. The CDR3 sequence is CSVVRVGTDTQYF. CDR3 DNA: TGCAGCGTTGTGCGGGTGGGGACAGATACGCAGTATTTT.

The sample holds one count of this clone. This chain links TRBV28 with TRBJ2-5, with 8 bases aligning to TRBD2. V was clipped by 1 base and J by 5 bases; unmatched bases: 12. This CDR3 has 17 amino acids. Per the germline V gene, CDR1 is MDHEN and CDR2 is SYDVKM. CDR3 nucleotide sequence: TGTGCCAGCAGTTTATTTCGGGGGGGCGGGTTGTTGGAGACCCAGTACTTC. Its protein is CASSLFRGGGLLETQYF.

Sample share makes this clone hyperexpanded. The CDR3 DNA reads as TGTGCCAGCAGCCGACAGGGGCTCGAGCAGTACTTC. This gives the protein CASSRQGLEQYF. The chain joins TRBV14 to TRBJ2-7; TRBD1 aligns across 8 bases. The V and J ends lost 4 bases and 6 bases, in that order; junction bases with no gene match: 2. This CDR3 is 12 amino acids long. From germline, CDR1 is SGHDN and CDR2 FVKESK.

The V call is TRBV29-1, the J call TRBJ2-1, with 15 bases aligning to TRBD2. V gave up 3 bases and J gave up 5 bases; unmatched junction bases: 5. The CDR3 has 16 residues. CDR1 is SQVTM and CDR2 is ANQGSEA in the germline V gene. This CDR3 is CSVEAGLAGGHNEQFF. Here the CDR3 DNA reads TGCAGCGTTGAGGCGGGACTAGCGGGAGGACACAATGAGCAGTTCTTC.

The V call is TRBV28, the J call TRBJ1-1; D is undetermined. Germline lookup yields CDR1 MDHEN and CDR2 SYDVKM. V shed 3 bases and J shed 8 bases, with 19 bases lying between them. The CDR3 extends over 15 amino acids. The CDR3 DNA is TGTGCCAGCAGTTTCGAGGCGAAGTATTCTAGGGAAGCTTTCTTT. It translates to CASSFEAKYSREAFF. The full variable domain, its missing parts supplied by reference TRBV28 and TRBJ1-1, is DVKVTQSSRYLVKRTGEKVFLECVQDMDHENMFWYRQDPGLGLRLIYFSYDVKMKEKGDIPEGYSVSREKKERFSLILESASTNQTSMYLCASSFEAKYSREAFFGQGTRLTVV.

V and J are TRBV5-1 and TRBJ2-2, with 9 bases aligning to TRBD2. V gave up 1 base and J gave up 7 bases; unmatched junction bases: 5. Germline V gene lookup returns CDR1 SGHRS and CDR2 YFSETQ. The CDR3 totals 15 residues. The CDR3 loop is CASSLNSGSYGELFF. CDR3 coding DNA: TGCGCCAGCAGCTTGAATAGCGGGAGTTACGGGGAGCTGTTTTTT.

This sequence joins TRBV9 and TRBJ2-7; TRBD1 is a possible D gene (6 bases). The CDR3 has 14 residues. Germline loops: CDR1 SGDLS, CDR2 YYNGEE. The V and J ends lost 5 bases and 7 bases respectively, with 19 bases between them. CDR3 loop: CASSPGHGKGEQYF. CDR3 coding DNA: TGTGCCAGCAGTCCGGGACATGGGAAAGGGGAGCAGTACTTC. Full variable domain (missing parts from reference TRBV9 and TRBJ2-7): DSGVTQTPKHLITATGQRVTLRCSPRSGDLSVYWYQQSLDQGLQFLIQYYNGEERAKGNILERFSAQQFPDLHSELNLSSLELGDSALYFCASSPGHGKGEQYFGPGTRLTVT.

The chain recombines TRBV6-1 with TRBJ2-3; D may be TRBD1 (6 bases). This CDR3 has 15 amino acids. Per the germline V gene, CDR1 is MNHNS and CDR2 is SASEGT. Trimming shortened V by 2 bases and J by 5 bases, and 14 bases separated the two germline ends. The CDR3 region is CASSESLGGGDTQYF. CDR3 bases: TGTGCCAGCAGTGAATCGCTTGGGGGCGGAGATACGCAGTATTTT.

J is TRBJ2-1 and V is TRBV7-2; TRBD2 matches at 14 bases. The trim removed 4 bases at V and 10 bases at J, leaving 9 bases unmatched. CDR3 length equals 16 residues. The germline V gene encodes CDR1 SGHTA and CDR2 FQGNSA. As DNA, the CDR3 is TGTGCCAGCAGCTCACAGGGACTAGCGGGAGTGCGGGAGCAGTTCTTC. It encodes CASSSQGLAGVREQFF.

V gene TRBV29-1 combines with J gene TRBJ2-1; 7 bases are shared with TRBD2. The CDR3 has 11 residues. V lost 8 bases and J lost 8; bases outside the gene matches: 6. The germline V gene encodes CDR1 SQVTM and CDR2 ANQGSEA. CDR3 loop: CSPRRGDEQFF. Here the CDR3 DNA reads TGCAGCCCCCGCCGGGGGGATGAGCAGTTCTTC.

The chain is built from TRBV6-4 and TRBJ1-5; 7 bases fit TRBD1. Germline CDR1 reads MRHNA; CDR2 reads SNTAGT. The length of the CDR3 is 13 residues. V was clipped by 5 bases and J by 2 bases; unmatched bases: 0. The CDR3 sequence: CASSQGGNQPQHF. The CDR3 bases are TGTGCCAGCAGTCAGGGGGGCAATCAGCCCCAGCATTTT.